A selection of T cell receptor beta chains follows, all from one sample in a study of a mutant IDH1 vaccine in newly diagnosed glioma. Produced via immunoSEQ multiplex PCR; TCRdb's table is partial and in-frame only. The table includes approximately 36,000 clones, approximately 78% detected once. This sample comprised PBMCs, obtained from a glioma patient treated with radiotherapy, temozolomide or both. The receptor source for this set is a man aged 40-50 years with glioma. Some clones in this sample may be carry-over from other donors' samples. CDR3s include the opening cysteine and the closing phenylalanine or tryptophan. The D gene is left open where the match is weak. Some rows mark clone size as missing; the rest say once, few, many or name a class of expanded clone.

D gene: TRBD2
J gene: TRBJ2-3
clone size: NA
V gene: TRBV27
CDR3 DNA: TGTGCCAGCAGTTTAGCGGGGGGCAGCACAGATACGCAGTATTTT
CDR3 protein: CASSLAGGSTDTQYF

D gene: NA
J gene: TRBJ1-1
clone size: NA
V gene: TRBV7-2
CDR3 DNA: TGTGCCAGCAGCTTGAGGACGGTCAGGACTGAAGCTTTCTTT
CDR3 protein: CASSLRTVRTEAFF

D gene: TRBD2
J gene: TRBJ2-7
clone size: NA
V gene: TRBV4-2
CDR3 DNA: TGTGCCAGCAGCCGAGGACTAGCGGGGTCCTACGAGCAGTACTTC
CDR3 protein: CASSRGLAGSYEQYF

D gene: NA
J gene: TRBJ1-1
clone size: once
V gene: TRBV27
CDR3 DNA: TGTGCCAGCAAACGCGGACGTGAGTCGTTCTTT
CDR3 protein: CASKRGRESFF

D gene: NA
J gene: TRBJ1-2
clone size: NA
V gene: TRBV5-4
CDR3 DNA: TGTGCCAGCAGCTTGGCCAAGGGACGCAACAGAGACTATGGCTACACCTTC
CDR3 protein: CASSLAKGRNRDYGYTF

D gene: TRBD2
J gene: TRBJ2-3
clone size: once
V gene: TRBV5-1
CDR3 DNA: TGCGCCAGCAGCTTGTACGGGGCGGGAGGCACAGATACGCAGTATTTT
CDR3 protein: CASSLYGAGGTDTQYF

D gene: NA
J gene: TRBJ2-7
clone size: NA
V gene: TRBV7-9
CDR3 DNA: TGTGCCAGCAGCCCAGGGTACTACGAGCAGTACTTC
CDR3 protein: CASSPGYYEQYF

D gene: NA
J gene: TRBJ2-5
clone size: once
V gene: TRBV19
CDR3 DNA: TGTGCCAGTAGGGGGCCGGGGGTAGAGACCCAGTACTTC
CDR3 protein: CASRGPGVETQYF

D gene: NA
J gene: TRBJ2-3
clone size: NA
V gene: TRBV4-1
CDR3 DNA: TGCGCCAGCAGCCACCTTCATGGGGCAGGGGGCACAGATACGCAGTATTTT
CDR3 protein: CASSHLHGAGGTDTQYF

D gene: NA
J gene: TRBJ2-1
clone size: NA
V gene: TRBV5-1
CDR3 DNA: TGCGCCAGCAGCTTGGGTGGGCATGAGCAGTTCTTC
CDR3 protein: CASSLGGHEQFF

D gene: NA
J gene: TRBJ2-3
clone size: NA
V gene: TRBV20-1
CDR3 DNA: TGCAGTGCGGACGGAAGAGATACGCAGTATTTT
CDR3 protein: CSADGRDTQYF

D gene: NA
J gene: TRBJ1-1
clone size: NA
V gene: TRBV6-1
CDR3 DNA: TGTGCCAGCAGTGAAGCATCGGACACTGAAGCTTTCTTT
CDR3 protein: CASSEASDTEAFF

D gene: NA
J gene: TRBJ2-3
clone size: NA
V gene: TRBV4-2
CDR3 DNA: TGTGCCAGCAGCCAAGTTATTACCGAAAATACGCAGTATTTT
CDR3 protein: CASSQVITENTQYF

D gene: TRBD2
J gene: TRBJ2-1
clone size: NA
V gene: TRBV5-5
CDR3 DNA: TGTGCCAGCAGCATGACTAGCGGGGGGGCAAGTGAGCAGTTCTTC
CDR3 protein: CASSMTSGGASEQFF

D gene: NA
J gene: TRBJ1-1
clone size: once
V gene: TRBV18
CDR3 DNA: TGTGCCAGCTCGACGAACAGGGTCACTGAAGCTTTCTTT
CDR3 protein: CASSTNRVTEAFF

D gene: NA
J gene: TRBJ2-1
clone size: NA
V gene: TRBV5-1
CDR3 DNA: TGCGCCAGCAGCTTGGAGCTGGCATTCAATGAGCAGTTCTTC
CDR3 protein: CASSLELAFNEQFF

D gene: NA
J gene: TRBJ2-2
clone size: NA
V gene: TRBV7-2
CDR3 DNA: TGTGCCAGCAGCCCCTTGGGGGCGAACACCGGGGAGCTGTTTTTT
CDR3 protein: CASSPLGANTGELFF

D gene: NA
J gene: TRBJ1-3
clone size: NA
V gene: TRBV19
CDR3 DNA: TGTGCCAGTAGTATCGGCAGGGGTGCCCACACCATATATTTT
CDR3 protein: CASSIGRGAHTIYF

D gene: TRBD1
J gene: TRBJ1-4
clone size: NA
V gene: TRBV6-6
CDR3 DNA: TGTGCCAGCAGTCTACCGGGACAGGGGATACCTATCCTGTTTTTT
CDR3 protein: CASSLPGQGIPILFF

D gene: NA
J gene: TRBJ2-5
clone size: once
V gene: TRBV5-1
CDR3 DNA: TGCGCCAGCAGCCCCGGGACAACCCAAGAGACCCAGTACTTC
CDR3 protein: CASSPGTTQETQYF

D gene: TRBD2
J gene: TRBJ2-5
clone size: NA
V gene: TRBV18
CDR3 DNA: TGTGCCAGCTCACCACCTGGGGCTAGCGGGGGACGAGAGACCCAGTACTTC
CDR3 protein: CASSPPGASGGRETQYF

D gene: TRBD1
J gene: TRBJ1-2
clone size: NA
V gene: TRBV7-8
CDR3 DNA: TGTGCCAGCAGCTTAGGACAGGGATCCTATGGCTACACCTTC
CDR3 protein: CASSLGQGSYGYTF

D gene: TRBD2
J gene: TRBJ2-3
clone size: NA
V gene: TRBV9
CDR3 DNA: TGTGCCAGCAGCGAAGCGGGGATTTTCACAGATACGCAGTATTTT
CDR3 protein: CASSEAGIFTDTQYF

D gene: TRBD2
J gene: TRBJ2-2
clone size: NA
V gene: TRBV10-2
CDR3 DNA: TGCGCCAGCACCTTAGGACTAGCGGGGGTTACCGGGGAGCTGTTTTTT
CDR3 protein: CASTLGLAGVTGELFF

D gene: NA
J gene: TRBJ2-5
clone size: NA
V gene: TRBV6-5
CDR3 DNA: TGTGCCAGCAGTCTCAGGGCCACGGTGAGGGCCCAGTACTTC
CDR3 protein: CASSLRATVRAQYF

D gene: NA
J gene: TRBJ1-2
clone size: NA
V gene: TRBV6-1
CDR3 DNA: TGTGCCAGCAGTGAAAGAGGGGATGGTAGTGGCTACACCTTC
CDR3 protein: CASSERGDGSGYTF

D gene: TRBD1
J gene: TRBJ1-5
clone size: once
V gene: TRBV6-4
CDR3 DNA: TGTGCCAGCAGTTCCCAGGGGGGTCAGCCCCAGCATTTT
CDR3 protein: CASSSQGGQPQHF

D gene: TRBD1
J gene: TRBJ1-2
clone size: NA
V gene: TRBV7-9
CDR3 DNA: TGTGCCAGCATTCCCCTGCAGGGGACAGGCTATGGCTACACCTTC
CDR3 protein: CASIPLQGTGYGYTF

D gene: NA
J gene: TRBJ2-2
clone size: NA
V gene: TRBV6-1
CDR3 DNA: TGTGCCAGCAGTGAAGGGACCTCTGGGGAGCTGTTTTTT
CDR3 protein: CASSEGTSGELFF

D gene: NA
J gene: TRBJ1-5
clone size: NA
V gene: TRBV9
CDR3 DNA: TGTGCCAGCAGCCTGGGACACAATCAGCCCCAGCATTTT
CDR3 protein: CASSLGHNQPQHF

D gene: TRBD2
J gene: TRBJ2-3
clone size: NA
V gene: TRBV6-1
CDR3 DNA: TGTGCCAGCAGTGCCGGACTAGCGGATAACACAGATACGCAGTATTTT
CDR3 protein: CASSAGLADNTDTQYF

D gene: NA
J gene: TRBJ1-1
clone size: NA
V gene: TRBV7-9
CDR3 DNA: TGTGCCAGCAGCTCGCCAGGGACCATGAACACTGAAGCTTTCTTT
CDR3 protein: CASSSPGTMNTEAFF

D gene: TRBD1
J gene: TRBJ2-3
clone size: once
V gene: TRBV5-1
CDR3 DNA: TGCGCCAGTAACAGGGGGGCCGATACGCAGTATTTT
CDR3 protein: CASNRGADTQYF

D gene: NA
J gene: TRBJ2-3
clone size: NA
V gene: TRBV6-5
CDR3 DNA: TGTGCCAGCAGCTTTAGCCGCTCCACAGATACGCAGTATTTT
CDR3 protein: CASSFSRSTDTQYF

D gene: NA
J gene: TRBJ1-2
clone size: NA
V gene: TRBV2
CDR3 DNA: TGTGCCAGCACCGGATCGACCGCCACTAACTATGGCTACACCTTC
CDR3 protein: CASTGSTATNYGYTF